This T cell receptor (beta chain) was recovered during a study of OX40 agonist ivuxolimab in advanced cancers. The wider study: From roughly 20 to 85 years was the age range, with a mean of around 56 years, and 70% to 85% were male.

Patients had blood sampled at baseline and again on cycle 4 day 1 and cycle 7 day 1. Study-level findings and limits: Fewer expanded clones were found on average in CD4+ than in CD8+ T cells.

Turning to this clone: The antigen is unknown.

Generated by immunoSEQ multiplex PCR, the TCRdb table keeps only in-frame clones and is missing some. The sample lists over 100,000 clones; roughly nine tenths were seen once. Sequenced material: CD4+ or CD8+ T cells sorted from blood, taken in a trial of the OX40 agonist ivuxolimab. The receptor's source is an adult with an advanced solid tumor such as melanoma, head and neck, liver or kidney cancer.

CDR3 loop: CASSAAAWDEQYF. The CDR3 nucleotides are TGTGCCAGCAGTGCGGCAGCTTGGGACGAGCAGTACTTC. The genes are TRBV5-5 and TRBJ2-7, with D unresolved. The CDR3 consists of 13 residues. Germline CDR1 and CDR2: SGHKS and YYEKEE (reference sequence). The V and J ends lost 5 bases and 5 bases respectively, with 14 bases between them. The whole variable domain, remainder taken from reference TRBV5-5 and TRBJ2-7, is DAGVTQSPTHLIKTRGQQVTLRCSPISGHKSVSWYQQVLGQGPQFIFQYYEKEERGRGNFPDRFSARQFPNYSSELNVNALLLGDSALYLCASSAAAWDEQYFGPGTRLTVT.